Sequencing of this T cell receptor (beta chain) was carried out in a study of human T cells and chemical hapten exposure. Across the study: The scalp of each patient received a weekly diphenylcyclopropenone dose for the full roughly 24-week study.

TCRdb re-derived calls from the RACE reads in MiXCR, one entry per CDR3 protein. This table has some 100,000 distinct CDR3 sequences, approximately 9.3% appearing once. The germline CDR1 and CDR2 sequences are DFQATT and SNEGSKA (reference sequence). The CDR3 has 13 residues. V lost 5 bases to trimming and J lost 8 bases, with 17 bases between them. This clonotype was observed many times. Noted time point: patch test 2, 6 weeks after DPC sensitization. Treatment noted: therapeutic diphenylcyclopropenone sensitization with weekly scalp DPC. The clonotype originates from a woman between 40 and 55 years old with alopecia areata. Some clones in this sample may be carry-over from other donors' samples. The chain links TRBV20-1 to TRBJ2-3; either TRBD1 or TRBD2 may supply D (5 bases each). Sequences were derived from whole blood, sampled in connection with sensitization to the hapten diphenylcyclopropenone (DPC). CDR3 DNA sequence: TGCAGTGCTTCGGGGCTAAACTACGGTACGCAGTATTTT. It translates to CSASGLNYGTQYF.